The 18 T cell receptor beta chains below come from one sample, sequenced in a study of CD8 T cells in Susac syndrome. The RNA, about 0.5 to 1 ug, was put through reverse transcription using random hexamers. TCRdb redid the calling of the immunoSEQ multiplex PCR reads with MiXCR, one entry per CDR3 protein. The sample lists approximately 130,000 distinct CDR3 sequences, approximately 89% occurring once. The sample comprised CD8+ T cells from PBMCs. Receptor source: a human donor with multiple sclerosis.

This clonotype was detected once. The chain's CDR3 is CASSLRVGHSYNEQFF. As DNA, the CDR3 is TGTGCCAGCAGCTTAAGGGTGGGACACTCCTACAATGAGCAGTTCTTC. V and J are TRBV13 and TRBJ2-1; D might be TRBD1 (6 bases). CDR1 is PRHDT and CDR2 is FYEKMQ in the germline V gene (reference sequence). V was cut by 2 bases and J by 0 bases, with 11 bases left in between. The CDR3 covers 16 residues.

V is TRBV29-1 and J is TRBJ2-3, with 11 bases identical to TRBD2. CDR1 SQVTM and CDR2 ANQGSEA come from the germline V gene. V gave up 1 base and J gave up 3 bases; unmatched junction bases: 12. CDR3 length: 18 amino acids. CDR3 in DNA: TGCAGCGTTGAAGGCTTTGAGACTAGCGGGACAAGAACAGATACGCAGTATTTT. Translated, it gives CSVEGFETSGTRTDTQYF.

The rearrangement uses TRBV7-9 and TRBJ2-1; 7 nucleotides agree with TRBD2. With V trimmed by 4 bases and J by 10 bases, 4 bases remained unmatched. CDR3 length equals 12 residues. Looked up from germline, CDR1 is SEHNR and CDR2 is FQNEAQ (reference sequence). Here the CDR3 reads CASSSLGGEQFF. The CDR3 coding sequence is TGTGCCAGCAGCTCCCTCGGGGGGGAGCAGTTCTTC.

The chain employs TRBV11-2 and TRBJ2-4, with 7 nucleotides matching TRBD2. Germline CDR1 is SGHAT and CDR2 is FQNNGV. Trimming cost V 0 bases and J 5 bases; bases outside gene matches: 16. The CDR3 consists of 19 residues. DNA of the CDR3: TGTGCCAGCAGCTTAGAAGTAGCTAGCGGAGGGGTGATTGAAAACATTCAGTACTTC. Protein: CASSLEVASGGVIENIQYF.

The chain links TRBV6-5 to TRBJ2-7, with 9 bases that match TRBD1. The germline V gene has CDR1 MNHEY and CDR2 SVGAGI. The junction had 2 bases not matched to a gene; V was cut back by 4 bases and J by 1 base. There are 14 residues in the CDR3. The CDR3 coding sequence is TGTGCCAGCAGTTGGACAGGGGAGTCCTACGAGCAGTACTTC. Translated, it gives CASSWTGESYEQYF.

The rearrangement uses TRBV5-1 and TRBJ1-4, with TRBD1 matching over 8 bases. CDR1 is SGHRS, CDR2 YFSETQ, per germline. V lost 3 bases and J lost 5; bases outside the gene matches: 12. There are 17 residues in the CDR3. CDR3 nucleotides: TGCGCCAGCAGCTCAGGACAGGGTTGGGGATTCAATGAAAAACTGTTTTTT. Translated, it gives CASSSGQGWGFNEKLFF.

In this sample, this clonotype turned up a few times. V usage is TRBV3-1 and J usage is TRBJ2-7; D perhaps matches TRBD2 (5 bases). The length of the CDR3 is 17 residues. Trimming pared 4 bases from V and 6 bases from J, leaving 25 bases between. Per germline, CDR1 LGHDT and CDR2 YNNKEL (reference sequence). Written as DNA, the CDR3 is TGTGCCAGCAGCCCGTCCCCTGGGGAAGCCGGGATCTTCGAGCAGTACTTC. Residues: CASSPSPGEAGIFEQYF.

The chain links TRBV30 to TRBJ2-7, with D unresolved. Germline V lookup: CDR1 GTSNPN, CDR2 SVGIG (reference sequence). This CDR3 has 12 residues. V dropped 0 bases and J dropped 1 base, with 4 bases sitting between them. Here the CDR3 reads CAWSVQSYEQYF. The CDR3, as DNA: TGTGCCTGGAGTGTCCAGTCCTACGAGCAGTACTTC.

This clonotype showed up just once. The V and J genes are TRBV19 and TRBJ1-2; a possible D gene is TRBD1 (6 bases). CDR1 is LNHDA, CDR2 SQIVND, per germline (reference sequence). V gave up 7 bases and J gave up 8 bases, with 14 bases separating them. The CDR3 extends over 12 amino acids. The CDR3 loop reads CASNTGYEGYTF. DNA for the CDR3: TGTGCCAGTAACACAGGGTACGAAGGCTACACCTTC.

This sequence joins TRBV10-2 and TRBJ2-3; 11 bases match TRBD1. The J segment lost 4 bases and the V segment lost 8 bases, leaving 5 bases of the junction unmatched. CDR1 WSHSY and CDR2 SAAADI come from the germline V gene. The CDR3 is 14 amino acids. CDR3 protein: CASGGDRGADTQYF. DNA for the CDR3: TGCGCCAGCGGGGGGGACAGGGGGGCAGATACGCAGTATTTT.

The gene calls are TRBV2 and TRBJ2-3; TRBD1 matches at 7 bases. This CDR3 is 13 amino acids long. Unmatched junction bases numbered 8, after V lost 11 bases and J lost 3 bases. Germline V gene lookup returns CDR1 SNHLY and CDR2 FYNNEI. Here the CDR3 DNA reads TGTGCCCGATTAGGGGGCAATACAGATACGCAGTATTTT. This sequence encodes CARLGGNTDTQYF.

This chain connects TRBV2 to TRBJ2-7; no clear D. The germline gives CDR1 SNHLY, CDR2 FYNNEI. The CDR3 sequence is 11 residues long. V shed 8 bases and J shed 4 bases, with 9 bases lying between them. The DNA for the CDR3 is TGTGCCAGCGAGGCGTCTTACGAGCAGTACTTC. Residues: CASEASYEQYF. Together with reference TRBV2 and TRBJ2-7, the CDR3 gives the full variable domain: EPEVTQTPSHQVTQMGQEVILRCVPISNHLYFYWYRQILGQKVEFLVSFYNNEISEKSEIFDDQFSVERPDGSNFTLKIRSTKLEDSAMYFCASEASYEQYFGPGTRLTVT.

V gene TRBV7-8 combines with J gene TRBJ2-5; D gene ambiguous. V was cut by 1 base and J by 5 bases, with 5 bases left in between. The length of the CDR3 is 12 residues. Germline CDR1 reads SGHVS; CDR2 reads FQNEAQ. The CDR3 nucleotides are TGTGCCAGCAGCTTAGTAGGGGAGACCCAGTACTTC. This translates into CASSLVGETQYF.

The CDR3 bases are TGTGCCAGCAGCCGAGCAGGCTCCTACGAGCAGTACTTC. Translation: CASSRAGSYEQYF. The rearrangement links TRBV7-9 to TRBJ2-7, with D unresolved. Between the trimmed V and J ends, which lost 5 bases and 0 bases, there was a span of 8 bases. Germline loops: CDR1 SEHNR, CDR2 FQNEAQ (reference sequence). The CDR3 runs 13 residues.

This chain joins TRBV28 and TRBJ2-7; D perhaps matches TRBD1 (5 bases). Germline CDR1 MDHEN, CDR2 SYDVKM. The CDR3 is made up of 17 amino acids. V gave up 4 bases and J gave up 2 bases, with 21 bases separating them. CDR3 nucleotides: TGTGCCAGCAGTTCCCCACTTACAGACGGACACACCTACGAGCAGTACTTC. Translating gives CASSSPLTDGHTYEQYF. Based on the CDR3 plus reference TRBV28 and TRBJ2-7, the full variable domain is DVKVTQSSRYLVKRTGEKVFLECVQDMDHENMFWYRQDPGLGLRLIYFSYDVKMKEKGDIPEGYSVSREKKERFSLILESASTNQTSMYLCASSSPLTDGHTYEQYFGPGTRLTVT.

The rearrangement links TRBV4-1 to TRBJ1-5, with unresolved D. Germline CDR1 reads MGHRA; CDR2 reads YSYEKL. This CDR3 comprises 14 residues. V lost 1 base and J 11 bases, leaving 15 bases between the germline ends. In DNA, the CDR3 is TGCGCCAGCAGCCAAGGTCGTACCGAAGGGTCCCAGCATTTT. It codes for CASSQGRTEGSQHF.

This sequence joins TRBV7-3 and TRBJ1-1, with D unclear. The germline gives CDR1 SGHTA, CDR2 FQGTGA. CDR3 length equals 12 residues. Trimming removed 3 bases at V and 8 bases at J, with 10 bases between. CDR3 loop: CASSFILREAFF. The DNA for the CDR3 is TGTGCCAGCAGCTTCATACTTAGGGAAGCTTTCTTT. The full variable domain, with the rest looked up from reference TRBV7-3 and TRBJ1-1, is GAGVSQTPSNKVTEKGKYVELRCDPISGHTALYWYRQSLGQGPEFLIYFQGTGAADDSGLPNDRFFAVRPEGSVSTLKIQRTERGDSAVYLCASSFILREAFFGQGTRLTVV.

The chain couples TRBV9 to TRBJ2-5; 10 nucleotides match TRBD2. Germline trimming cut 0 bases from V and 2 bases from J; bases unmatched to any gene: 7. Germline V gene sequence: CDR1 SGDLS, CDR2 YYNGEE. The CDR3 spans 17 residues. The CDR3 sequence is CASSVEASGSSQETQYF. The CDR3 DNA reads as TGTGCCAGCAGCGTAGAGGCTAGCGGGAGTTCGCAAGAGACCCAGTACTTC.